This T cell receptor beta chain was sequenced in a study of cytomegalovirus exposure and HLA in healthy donors. Study overall: Around 80 million unique TCR sequences came from HLA-typed donors in an early release.

Whole-study findings and limits: Fewer N-insertions (relative to the 666-donor mean) were reportedly seen in an Asian-associated ancestry cluster in a later analysis. In a later analysis, HLA-associated TCR beta chains were more clonally expanded than equally common others.

60 Vbeta and 13 Jbeta primers were used in PCR. As originally analysed: As a later analysis found, there were tens of millions of unique TCR beta chains, of which roughly 11 million were shared. Data came from immunoSEQ multiplex PCR; TCRdb stores just in-frame clones and leaves some out. The DNA gave D and trimming, while V, J and clone size come from that table. The sample's table shows some 53,000 clones. Turning to this clone: As yet, its antigen is unknown.

Germline-derived CDR1 and CDR2 are SGDLS and YYNGEE. Unmatched junction bases numbered 5, after V lost 3 bases and J lost 5 bases. The CDR3 has 15 residues. The sequence came from a woman in her sixties or seventies in good health and CMV-seropositive. Sequences were obtained from PBMCs. The gene calls are TRBV9 and TRBJ2-1; 10 bases align to TRBD2. The CDR3 reads CASSDRTSGNNEQFF. CDR3 DNA sequence: TGTGCCAGCAGCGATCGGACTAGCGGAAACAATGAGCAGTTCTTC. Full variable domain (missing parts from reference TRBV9 and TRBJ2-1): DSGVTQTPKHLITATGQRVTLRCSPRSGDLSVYWYQQSLDQGLQFLIQYYNGEERAKGNILERFSAQQFPDLHSELNLSSLELGDSALYFCASSDRTSGNNEQFFGPGTRLTVL.